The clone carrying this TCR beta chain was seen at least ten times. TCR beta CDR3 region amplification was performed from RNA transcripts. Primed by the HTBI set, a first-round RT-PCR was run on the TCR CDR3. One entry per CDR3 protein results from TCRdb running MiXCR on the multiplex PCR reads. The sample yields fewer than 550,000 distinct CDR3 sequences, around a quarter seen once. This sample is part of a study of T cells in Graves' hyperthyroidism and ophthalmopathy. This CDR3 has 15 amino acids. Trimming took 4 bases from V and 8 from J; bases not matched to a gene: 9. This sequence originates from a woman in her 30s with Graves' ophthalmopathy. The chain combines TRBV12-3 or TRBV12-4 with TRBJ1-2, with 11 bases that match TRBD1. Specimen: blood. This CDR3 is CASSSPGQGDLGYTF. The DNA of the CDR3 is TGTGCCAGCAGTTCTCCGGGACAGGGGGACTTGGGCTACACCTTC.